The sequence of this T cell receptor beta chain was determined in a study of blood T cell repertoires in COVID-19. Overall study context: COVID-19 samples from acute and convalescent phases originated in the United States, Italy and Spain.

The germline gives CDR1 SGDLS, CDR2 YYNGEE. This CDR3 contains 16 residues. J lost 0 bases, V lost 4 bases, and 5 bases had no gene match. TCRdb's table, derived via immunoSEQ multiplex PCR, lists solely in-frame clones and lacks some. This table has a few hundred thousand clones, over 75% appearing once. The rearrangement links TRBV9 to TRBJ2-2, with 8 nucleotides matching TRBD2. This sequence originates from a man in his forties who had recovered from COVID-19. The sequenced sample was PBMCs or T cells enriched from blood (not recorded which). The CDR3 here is CASSFIAGPNTGELFF. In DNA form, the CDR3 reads TGTGCCAGCAGCTTTATAGCGGGACCGAACACCGGGGAGCTGTTTTTT.